The 32 T cell receptor beta chains below were found in one sample sequenced in a study of blood T cell repertoires in COVID-19. Measured with immunoSEQ multiplex PCR; TCRdb has only the in-frame clones, and not every one. Of around 310,000 clones in the sample, approximately 89% were seen once. Input material: PBMCs or T cells enriched from blood (not recorded which). The receptors stem from a woman in her 30s who had recovered from COVID-19.

The rearrangement joins TRBV6-2 or TRBV6-3 to TRBJ2-1; D may be TRBD1 (6 bases). The length of the CDR3 is 12 residues. V was cut by 6 bases and J by 15 bases, with 18 bases left in between. The V gene's germline CDR1 is MNHEY and CDR2 SVGEGT. This CDR3 is CASSAQQGFSFF. The CDR3 nucleotides read TGTGCCAGCAGCGCCCAACAGGGATTTTCGTTCTTC.

The genes are TRBV7-2 and TRBJ2-7; D is ambiguous. The CDR3 sequence is 14 residues long. The ends were cut back, 3 bases at V and 1 base at J, with 10 bases in the middle. CDR1 and CDR2 from the germline V gene are SGHTA and FQGNSA. The DNA of the CDR3 is TGTGCCAGCAGCTTCGGTTCCTATTCCTACGAGCAGTACTTC. Protein product: CASSFGSYSYEQYF. Looking up the rest from reference TRBV7-2 and TRBJ2-7 gives the full variable domain: GAGVSQSPSNKVTEKGKDVELRCDPISGHTALYWYRQSLGQGLEFLIYFQGNSAPDKSGLPSDRFSAERTGGSVSTLTIQRTQQEDSAVYLCASSFGSYSYEQYFGPGTRLTVT.

The chain links TRBV9 to TRBJ2-7, with a tentative D call TRBD2 (5 bases). CDR1 SGDLS and CDR2 YYNGEE come from the germline V gene. Between the trimmed V and J ends, which lost 4 bases and 0 bases, there was a span of 8 bases. The CDR3 sequence is 13 residues long. The CDR3 reads CASSPGVSYEQYF. As DNA, the CDR3 is TGTGCCAGCAGCCCCGGGGTCTCCTACGAGCAGTACTTC.

This CDR3 is CASSLGGHPYEQYF. Here the CDR3 DNA reads TGTGCCAGCAGCTTAGGTGGGCACCCCTACGAGCAGTACTTC. The genes are TRBV7-8 and TRBJ2-7; D is uncertain. CDR1 and CDR2 (germline): SGHVS, FQNEAQ. The CDR3 extends over 14 amino acids. The V and J ends lost 1 base and 2 bases respectively, with 9 bases between them.

The chain combines TRBV27 with TRBJ2-7; TRBD1 matches at 8 bases. Per the germline V gene, CDR1 is MNHEY and CDR2 is SMNVEV (reference sequence). V was clipped by 5 bases and J by 6 bases; unmatched bases: 12. CDR3 length: 15 amino acids. CDR3 DNA sequence: TGTGCCAGCAGTACACCGACAGGGGTTGGAGGCGAGCAGTACTTC. It translates to CASSTPTGVGGEQYF.

The sample holds one count of this clone. The chain combines TRBV10-3 with TRBJ1-1; D uncertain. CDR3 length: 16 amino acids. With 2 bases removed from V and 1 base from J, the gap between germline ends came to 14 bases. Germline-derived CDR1 and CDR2 are ENHRY and SYGVKD. The CDR3 reads CAISEEFGGGNTEAFF. For the CDR3, the DNA is TGTGCCATCAGTGAGGAATTCGGTGGTGGGAACACTGAAGCTTTCTTT.

The chain links TRBV13 to TRBJ1-4, with 8 positions matching TRBD1. CDR1 and CDR2 (germline): PRHDT, FYEKMQ (reference sequence). This CDR3 spans 15 amino acids. V shed 1 base, J shed 6 bases, and the junction held 4 bases outside the gene matches. In DNA, the CDR3 is TGTGCCAGCAGCTTAGCGGACAGGGCGGATGAAAAACTGTTTTTT. This codes for CASSLADRADEKLFF.

This chain uses TRBV28 with TRBJ2-6; D possibly corresponds to TRBD1 (6 bases). Trimming pared 7 bases from V and 0 bases from J, leaving 19 bases between. Germline CDR1 reads MDHEN; CDR2 reads SYDVKM. The length of the CDR3 is 18 residues. CDR3 in amino acids: CASIAFRDILSGANVLTF. CDR3 in DNA: TGTGCCAGCATTGCCTTCCGGGACATCCTCTCTGGGGCCAACGTCCTGACTTTC.

The J gene is TRBJ2-1, the V gene TRBV27, with D perhaps matching TRBD2 (5 bases). There are 13 residues in the CDR3. CDR1 is MNHEY, CDR2 SMNVEV, per germline (reference sequence). V dropped 6 bases and J dropped 7 bases, with 13 bases sitting between them. CDR3 amino acids: CASSRDGINEQFF. CDR3 DNA: TGTGCCAGCAGCCGCGACGGGATAAATGAGCAGTTCTTC.

V and J are TRBV6-2 or TRBV6-3 and TRBJ2-7, with TRBD2 as a possible D gene (5 bases). V lost 3 bases and J 2 bases, leaving 8 bases between the germline ends. The CDR3 spans 13 residues. Germline V gene data show CDR1 as MNHEY and CDR2 as SVGEGT. The CDR3 reads CASSYTRTYEQYF. The CDR3 region has the DNA TGTGCCAGCAGTTATACTAGAACCTACGAGCAGTACTTC.

The V call is TRBV15, the J call TRBJ2-1; 9 bases match TRBD2. Per germline, CDR1 LNHNV and CDR2 YYDKDF (reference sequence). Trimming at V came to 3 bases and at J to 2 bases, leaving 2 bases not matched to a gene. This CDR3 comprises 15 residues. The CDR3 loop reads CATSRTSGTYNEQFF. CDR3 in DNA: TGTGCCACCAGCAGGACTAGCGGAACCTACAATGAGCAGTTCTTC.

The chain has TRBV5-1 and TRBJ2-3; 13 nucleotides line up with TRBD2. Germline CDR1 SGHRS, CDR2 YFSETQ. Trimming cost V 2 bases and J 4 bases; bases outside gene matches: 7. CDR3 length: 17 amino acids. CDR3 sequence reads: CASSFSGTSGTSDTQYF. CDR3 nucleotides: TGCGCCAGCAGCTTCAGCGGGACTAGCGGGACATCAGATACGCAGTATTTT.

V usage is TRBV18 and J usage is TRBJ2-7, with 10 positions matching TRBD1. The V and J ends lost 6 bases and 5 bases, in that order; junction bases with no gene match: 10. Germline assignment: CDR1 KGHSH and CDR2 LQKENI. The CDR3 loop spans 15 amino acids. The CDR3 loop reads CASSPGGQGRHEQYF. The CDR3 region has the DNA TGTGCCAGCTCCCCAGGGGGACAGGGGCGGCACGAGCAGTACTTC.

This chain joins TRBV6-5 and TRBJ2-5; D is possibly TRBD2 (5 bases). CDR1 is MNHEY and CDR2 is SVGAGI in the germline V gene. The V gene lost 6 bases and the J gene lost 5 bases, with 19 bases spanning the gap. The CDR3 extends over 15 amino acids. Here the CDR3 reads CASRPLGLGMETQYF. Written as DNA, the CDR3 is TGTGCCAGCAGACCACTCGGACTGGGAATGGAGACCCAGTACTTC.

The rearrangement uses TRBV20-1 and TRBJ2-3; D is uncertain. The germline V and J ends were trimmed by 3 bases and 5 bases, with 9 bases remaining between them. CDR1 DFQATT and CDR2 SNEGSKA come from the germline V gene (reference sequence). The CDR3 is made up of 12 amino acids. The CDR3 bases are TGCAGTGCTAGTCACCCAGGAGATACGCAGTATTTT. Protein sequence: CSASHPGDTQYF.

The V and J genes are TRBV19 and TRBJ2-3; TRBD2 might be the D (6 bases). The CDR3 extends over 14 amino acids. Germline V gene sequence: CDR1 LNHDA, CDR2 SQIVND (reference sequence). Trimming took 3 bases from V and 5 from J, leaving 12 bases between them. CDR3 loop: CASSIIGGGDTQYF. CDR3 bases: TGTGCCAGTAGTATTATCGGGGGAGGAGATACGCAGTATTTT. Using reference TRBV19 and TRBJ2-3 for the parts outside the CDR3, the full variable domain is DGGITQSPKYLFRKEGQNVTLSCEQNLNHDAMYWYRQDPGQGLRLIYYSQIVNDFQKGDIAEGYSVSREKKESFPLTVTSAQKNPTAFYLCASSIIGGGDTQYFGPGTRLTVL.

V and J are TRBV6-5 and TRBJ1-2; 7 bases fit TRBD1. The V segment lost 5 bases and the J segment 4 bases; nucleotides outside the gene matches: 7. The germline V gene has CDR1 MNHEY and CDR2 SVGAGI. This CDR3 has 14 residues. This CDR3 is CASSNRGSSYGYTF. The CDR3 nucleotides read TGTGCCAGCAGTAACAGGGGAAGTAGCTATGGCTACACCTTC.

The count of this clone is one. The rearrangement uses TRBV25-1 and TRBJ2-1; 8 nucleotides align to TRBD2. V was clipped by 4 bases and J by 4 bases; unmatched bases: 15. Per the germline V gene, CDR1 is MGHDK and CDR2 is SYGVNS. The CDR3 has 18 amino acids. In nucleotides, the CDR3 is TGTGCCAGCAGTGTCAGAGAATACCGGGAGGGACGGTACAATGAGCAGTTCTTC. This translates into CASSVREYREGRYNEQFF.

This chain links TRBV7-2 with TRBJ2-7, with 14 bases aligning to TRBD2. The CDR3 covers 16 residues. The J segment lost 4 bases and the V segment lost 5 bases, leaving 7 bases of the junction unmatched. Per germline, CDR1 SGHTA and CDR2 FQGNSA. The CDR3, as DNA: TGTGCCAGCAGCCCGACCGGGACTAGCGGGAGATACGAGCAGTACTTC. It specifies CASSPTGTSGRYEQYF.

This rearrangement joins TRBV18 to TRBJ2-7; the match to TRBD2 covers 8 bases. The V gene end was trimmed by 1 base and the J gene end by 4 bases; junction bases not matched to a gene: 3. This CDR3 contains 14 residues. CDR1 and CDR2 (germline): KGHSH, LQKENI. CDR3 sequence (DNA): TGTGCCAGCTCACCACGCCTAGCGGGTTACGAGCAGTACTTC. Translated, it gives CASSPRLAGYEQYF.

The V gene is TRBV3-1 (or the pseudogene TRBV3-2), the J gene TRBJ1-1, with TRBD1 matching 11 bases. J was trimmed by 6 bases and V by 4 bases; bases with no gene match: 7. Germline CDR1 is LGHDT and CDR2 is YNNKEL (reference sequence). CDR3 length: 15 residues. Here the CDR3 DNA reads TGTGCCAGCAGCCCCCGGGACAGGGGGTATGCTGAAGCTTTCTTT. Its translation is CASSPRDRGYAEAFF.

V and J are TRBV11-2 and TRBJ2-3; possible D gene TRBD2, 6 bases. V lost 4 bases to trimming and J lost 2 bases, with 16 bases between them. The CDR3 sequence is 16 residues long. Germline lookup yields CDR1 SGHAT and CDR2 FQNNGV. CDR3 in amino acids: CASSSVIKRVTDTQYF. The CDR3 DNA reads as TGTGCCAGCAGCTCCGTCATAAAGCGGGTCACAGATACGCAGTATTTT.

This rearrangement joins TRBV7-2 to TRBJ1-4; no firm D call. The germline gives CDR1 SGHTA, CDR2 FQGNSA. V was shortened by 1 base and J by 4 bases, with 13 bases between the two germline ends. The CDR3 consists of 16 residues. As DNA, the CDR3 is TGTGCCAGCAGCTTAGGCGTACGGAGGGATAATGAAAAACTGTTTTTT. Translation: CASSLGVRRDNEKLFF.

The chain recombines TRBV3-1 (or the pseudogene TRBV3-2) with TRBJ1-2; D call uncertain. Trimming shortened V by 0 bases and J by 7 bases, and 9 bases separated the two germline ends. Germline CDR1 and CDR2: LGHDT and YNNKEL (reference sequence). The CDR3 totals 13 residues. Written as DNA, the CDR3 is TGTGCCAGCAGCCAAGATCTAGTTCTTGGCTACACCTTC. This sequence encodes CASSQDLVLGYTF.

The V gene is TRBV5-1, the J gene TRBJ2-7; 10 bases are shared with TRBD2. The CDR3 is 15 amino acids. V was clipped by 5 bases and J by 3 bases; unmatched bases: 8. Germline V lookup: CDR1 SGHRS, CDR2 YFSETQ. The CDR3 nucleotides read TGCGCCAGCAGGTTCACTAGCGGGAATATCTACGAGCAGTACTTC. Its protein is CASRFTSGNIYEQYF.

This sequence joins TRBV7-9 and TRBJ1-6; TRBD1 is a possible D gene (5 bases). Germline CDR1 and CDR2: SEHNR and FQNEAQ (reference sequence). Trimming shortened V by 4 bases and J by 4 bases, and 11 bases separated the two germline ends. The CDR3 runs to 15 residues. The CDR3 DNA reads TGTGCCAGCAGCTCAATGCAGGGATATAATTCACCCCTCCACTTT. Translation gives CASSSMQGYNSPLHF. The variable domain in full, with the rest retrieved from reference TRBV7-9 and TRBJ1-6, is DTGVSQNPRHKITKRGQNVTFRCDPISEHNRLYWYRQTLGQGPEFLTYFQNEAQLEKSRLLSDRFSAERPKGSFSTLEIQRTEQGDSAMYLCASSSMQGYNSPLHFGNGTRLTVT.

The rearrangement uses TRBV30 and TRBJ2-1; tentative D call: TRBD2 (5 bases). CDR1 GTSNPN and CDR2 SVGIG come from the germline V gene (reference sequence). The CDR3 is made up of 12 amino acids. Trimming removed 4 bases from V and 6 bases from J, with 10 bases in between. The CDR3 DNA follows: TGTGCCTGGACTAGAGGGAGCAATGAGCAGTTCTTC. Translated: CAWTRGSNEQFF.

This chain joins TRBV7-9 and TRBJ1-1; TRBD1 aligns across 7 bases. Germline V lookup: CDR1 SEHNR, CDR2 FQNEAQ (reference sequence). Germline trimming cut 1 base from V and 6 bases from J; bases unmatched to any gene: 8. CDR3 size: 15 residues. CDR3 sequence reads: CASSLGAWQGAEAFF. The CDR3 nucleotides are TGTGCCAGCAGCTTAGGGGCCTGGCAGGGGGCTGAAGCTTTCTTT.

The V and J genes are TRBV4-1 and TRBJ2-3; D possibly corresponds to TRBD2 (5 bases). V lost 2 bases and J 8 bases, leaving 11 bases between the germline ends. The CDR3 has 13 amino acids. Germline loops: CDR1 MGHRA, CDR2 YSYEKL. CDR3 loop: CASSQLLAGTQYF. The CDR3 region has the DNA TGCGCCAGCAGCCAACTCTTGGCGGGTACGCAGTATTTT.

V is TRBV9 and J is TRBJ2-1; a possible D gene is TRBD2 (6 bases). Trimming took off 0 bases at V and 6 bases at J, with 10 bases between the two ends. Germline loops: CDR1 SGDLS, CDR2 YYNGEE. The CDR3 spans 14 residues. The CDR3 reads CASSVALALNEQFF. As DNA, the CDR3 is TGTGCCAGCAGCGTAGCACTAGCTCTCAATGAGCAGTTCTTC.

J is TRBJ2-5 and V is TRBV7-9; weak D call: TRBD1 (5 bases). The CDR3 length is 14 residues. The ends were cut back, 5 bases at V and 2 bases at J, with 12 bases in the middle. Germline-derived CDR1 and CDR2 are SEHNR and FQNEAQ (reference sequence). The CDR3 bases are TGTGCCAGCAGCCAGATGACAGAGCAAGAGACCCAGTACTTC. This gives the protein CASSQMTEQETQYF.

The J gene is TRBJ2-5, the V gene TRBV7-9, with D perhaps TRBD1 (5 bases). The CDR3 is 12 amino acids. The germline gives CDR1 SEHNR, CDR2 FQNEAQ (reference sequence). Trimming pared 9 bases from V and 5 bases from J, leaving 13 bases between. In DNA form, the CDR3 reads TGTGCCAGAGGGGCGGCTGGGGAGACCCAGTACTTC. It translates to CARGAAGETQYF.